Presented here are 12 T cell receptor beta chains from one specimen sequenced in a study of T cells in Graves' hyperthyroidism and ophthalmopathy. The investigators amplified TCR beta CDR3 regions from RNA transcripts. Primed by the HTBI set, a first-round RT-PCR was run on the TCR CDR3. TCRdb analysed the multiplex PCR reads with MiXCR anew, one entry per CDR3 protein. The sample holds about 270,000 distinct CDR3 sequences, about 24% seen once. The source material was blood. These receptors all stem from a woman aged 40 to 55 with Graves' ophthalmopathy.

This clonotype was seen ten or more times. The chain carries TRBV28 and TRBJ2-7; a possible D gene is TRBD2 (6 bases). CDR3 size: 14 residues. Per the germline V gene, CDR1 is MDHEN and CDR2 is SYDVKM. The V gene lost 3 bases and the J gene lost 5 bases, with 14 bases spanning the gap. Here the CDR3 DNA reads TGTGCCAGCAGTTTCCCAAGAGAGCGGGACGAGCAGTACTTC. It is translated as CASSFPRERDEQYF.

At least ten counts were recorded for this clonotype. This chain uses TRBV28 with TRBJ2-5; the D gene is possibly TRBD1 (6 bases). Germline CDR1 MDHEN, CDR2 SYDVKM. V was trimmed by 7 bases and J by 5 bases, leaving 17 bases between them. This CDR3 spans 14 amino acids. CDR3 coding DNA: TGTGCCAGCACCTTCTCCAGGGGTTCCGAGACCCAGTACTTC. Its protein is CASTFSRGSETQYF.

This chain links TRBV6-1 with TRBJ1-1; D not certain. This CDR3 comprises 15 residues. The germline V gene encodes CDR1 MNHNS and CDR2 SASEGT. Trimming cost V 2 bases and J 4 bases, with 14 bases left between them. The CDR3 coding sequence is TGTGCCAGCAGTGAAATGGCAGGCCGGGGCACTGAAGCTTTCTTT. This gives the protein CASSEMAGRGTEAFF.

This clonotype was recorded at least ten times. The chain links TRBV3-1 to TRBJ2-5; D gene uncertain. The CDR3 has 12 residues. The germline CDR1 and CDR2 sequences are LGHDT and YNNKEL (reference sequence). Trimming pared 1 base from V and 10 bases from J, leaving 10 bases between. The CDR3 nucleotides are TGTGCCAGCAGCCAAGGGAGTTGGGGCCAGTACTTC. This encodes CASSQGSWGQYF.

In its sample, this clonotype was seen once. The chain joins TRBV7-8 to TRBJ1-1, with no clear D. The CDR3 is made up of 13 amino acids. The V end was cut by 1 base, the J end by 4 bases, with 7 bases between. From germline, CDR1 is SGHVS and CDR2 FQNEAQ. The CDR3 DNA reads as TGTGCCAGCAGCTTAGATTCTGGCACTGAAGCTTTCTTT. Residues: CASSLDSGTEAFF.

The chain uses TRBV6-1 and TRBJ2-5; 13 nucleotides align to TRBD2. J gave up 4 bases and V 7 bases, and 9 bases lay outside the gene matches. CDR1 MNHNS and CDR2 SASEGT come from the germline V gene. This CDR3 spans 16 amino acids. The CDR3 sequence: CASKGGTSGTGETQYF. Written as DNA, the CDR3 is TGTGCCAGCAAAGGGGGGACTAGCGGGACCGGAGAGACCCAGTACTTC.

This clonotype appeared many times. The rearrangement uses TRBV5-1 and TRBJ2-6; 8 nucleotides match TRBD1. Trimming removed 3 bases from V and 0 bases from J; junction bases left unmatched: 8. This CDR3 region has 18 residues. Per germline, CDR1 SGHRS and CDR2 YFSETQ. The CDR3 coding sequence is TGCGCCAGCAGCTCAACGGGACAGGTTCGCTCTGGGGCCAACGTCCTGACTTTC. Amino acids: CASSSTGQVRSGANVLTF.

At least ten counts were recorded for this clonotype. This chain uses TRBV27 with TRBJ2-5; no clear D gene. The V gene lost 5 bases and the J gene lost 5 bases, with 15 bases spanning the gap. CDR3 length equals 14 residues. Germline V CDR1 and CDR2: MNHEY, SMNVEV (reference sequence). The CDR3 region is CASSPLSTGETQYF. As DNA, the CDR3 is TGTGCCAGCAGTCCGTTATCCACCGGCGAGACCCAGTACTTC.

In this sample, this clonotype turned up many times. This rearrangement joins TRBV28 to TRBJ2-7; D call uncertain. V shed 4 bases and J shed 2 bases, with 12 bases lying between them. Germline V lookup: CDR1 MDHEN, CDR2 SYDVKM. This CDR3 is 14 amino acids long. This CDR3 is CASSSLRRPYEQYF. CDR3 in DNA: TGTGCCAGCAGTTCGCTCCGACGACCCTACGAGCAGTACTTC.

J is TRBJ2-5 and V is TRBV12-3 or TRBV12-4; maybe TRBD2 (5 bases). This CDR3 comprises 12 residues. V dropped 7 bases and J dropped 5 bases, with 11 bases sitting between them. The CDR3 reads CASKEGSETQYF. Here the CDR3 DNA reads TGTGCCAGCAAAGAGGGATCCGAGACCCAGTACTTC.

This clonotype came up many times. This chain links TRBV7-8 with TRBJ1-1; D is unresolved. The CDR3 totals 12 residues. Between the trimmed V and J ends, which lost 5 bases and 7 bases, there was a span of 11 bases. In germline, CDR1 is SGHVS, CDR2 FQNEAQ. This CDR3 reads CASSPLGIEAFF. The CDR3 nucleotides are TGTGCCAGCAGCCCGCTGGGGATTGAAGCTTTCTTT.

This clonotype occurred many times. The rearrangement joins TRBV5-1 to TRBJ1-1; no reliable D call. The V and J ends lost 0 bases and 2 bases respectively, with 14 bases between them. Germline lookup yields CDR1 SGHRS and CDR2 YFSETQ. CDR3 length equals 16 residues. DNA of the CDR3: TGCGCCAGCAGCTTGGACCGCCCGATTCCAAACACTGAAGCTTTCTTT. Residues: CASSLDRPIPNTEAFF.